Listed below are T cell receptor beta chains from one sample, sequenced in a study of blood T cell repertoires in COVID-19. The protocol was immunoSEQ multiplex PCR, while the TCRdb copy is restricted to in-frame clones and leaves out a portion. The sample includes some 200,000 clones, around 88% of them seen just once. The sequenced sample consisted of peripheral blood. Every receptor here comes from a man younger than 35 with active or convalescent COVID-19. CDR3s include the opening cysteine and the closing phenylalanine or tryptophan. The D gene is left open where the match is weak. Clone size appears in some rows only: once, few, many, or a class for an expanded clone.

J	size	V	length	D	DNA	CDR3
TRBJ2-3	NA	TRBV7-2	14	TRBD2	TGTGCCAGCAGCTTACTAGCGGGAACAGATACGCAGTATTTT	CASSLLAGTDTQYF
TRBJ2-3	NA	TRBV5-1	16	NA	TGCGCCAGCAGCTATACTCAGGGGTATGGCACAGATACGCAGTATTTT	CASSYTQGYGTDTQYF
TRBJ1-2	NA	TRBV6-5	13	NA	TGTGCCAGCAGGACAGGAACAAACTATGGCTACACCTTC	CASRTGTNYGYTF
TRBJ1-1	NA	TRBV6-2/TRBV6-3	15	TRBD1	TGTGCCAGCAGCAGGACAGGTTGGGACAACACTGAAGCTTTCTTT	CASSRTGWDNTEAFF
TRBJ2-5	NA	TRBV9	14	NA	TGTGCCAGCAGCCCAGGGGGAGGTCGGGAGACCCAGTACTTC	CASSPGGGRETQYF
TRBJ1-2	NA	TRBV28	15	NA	TGTGCCAGCAGTTTGCTTAATATTGGACTCTATGGCTACACCTTC	CASSLLNIGLYGYTF
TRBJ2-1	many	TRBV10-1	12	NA	TGCGCCAGCAGTGAGATATACAATGAGCAGTTCTTC	CASSEIYNEQFF
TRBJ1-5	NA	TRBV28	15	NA	TGTGCCAGCAGCCACGCAGGGGATAGCAATCAGCCCCAGCATTTT	CASSHAGDSNQPQHF
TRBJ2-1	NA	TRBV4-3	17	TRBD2	TGCGCCAGCAGCCAAGACCCCGGACTAGCGGGAGGGCTTGAGCAGTTCTTC	CASSQDPGLAGGLEQFF
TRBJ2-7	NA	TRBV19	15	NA	TGTGCCAGTAGTATCAGCGGGTGGAGCTCCTACGAGCAGTACTTC	CASSISGWSSYEQYF
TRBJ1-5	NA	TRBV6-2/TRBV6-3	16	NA	TGTGCCAGCAGTTTACCCTACATGGGGAGCCCTCAGCCCCAGCATTTT	CASSLPYMGSPQPQHF
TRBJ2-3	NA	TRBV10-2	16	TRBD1	TGCGCCAGCAGTGAACCGGGACAGGATATCACAGATACGCAGTATTTT	CASSEPGQDITDTQYF
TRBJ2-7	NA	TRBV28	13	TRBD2	TGTGCCAGCAGCCCCCCGGGGGGGGCCCGACGGTACTTC	CASSPPGGARRYF
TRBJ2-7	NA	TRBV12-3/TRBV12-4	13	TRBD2	TGTGCCAGCACCCCCGAGGCGGGGGACGAGCAGTACTTC	CASTPEAGDEQYF
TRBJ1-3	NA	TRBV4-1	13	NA	TGCGCCAGCAGCTTCGGGGCTGGAAACACCATATATTTT	CASSFGAGNTIYF
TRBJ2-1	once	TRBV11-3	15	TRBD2	TGTGCCAGCAGCTCCCGACTAGCGGGATTGAATGAGCAGTTCTTC	CASSSRLAGLNEQFF
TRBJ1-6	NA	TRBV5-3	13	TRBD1	TGTGCCAGACAGAGGACAGGGGCCTCACCCCTCCACTTT	CARQRTGASPLHF
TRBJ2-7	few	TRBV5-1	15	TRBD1	TGCGCCAGCAGCTTGGTCGGGACAGGGGGCTACGAGCAGTACTTC	CASSLVGTGGYEQYF
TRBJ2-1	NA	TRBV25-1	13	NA	TGTGCCAGCGGCGGGCTAGACGGCGATGAGCAGTTCTTC	CASGGLDGDEQFF
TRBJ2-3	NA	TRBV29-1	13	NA	TGCAGCGTTGGAACAGGTGCAACAGATACGCAGTATTTT	CSVGTGATDTQYF
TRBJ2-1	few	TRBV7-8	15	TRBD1	TGTGCCAGCAGCGCCCTCCGGGGGACAGGGGTTGAGCAGTTCTTC	CASSALRGTGVEQFF
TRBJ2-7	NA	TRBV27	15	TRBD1	TGTGCCAGCAGTTCGCGGGACAGGGGGGGAGACGAGCAGTACTTC	CASSSRDRGGDEQYF
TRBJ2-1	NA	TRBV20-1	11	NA	TGCAGTGCCCTCCCCGTCGATGAGCAGTTCTTC	CSALPVDEQFF
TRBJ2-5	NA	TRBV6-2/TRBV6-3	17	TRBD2	TGTGCCAGCAGTTACTCTTTCGCGGGAGAGGGCCAAGAGACCCAGTACTTC	CASSYSFAGEGQETQYF
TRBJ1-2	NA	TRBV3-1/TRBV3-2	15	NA	TGTGCCAGCAGCCAGTCGGGAAGCTGGGTCTATGGCTACACCTTC	CASSQSGSWVYGYTF
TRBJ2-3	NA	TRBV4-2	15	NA	TGTGCCAGCAGCCAAGTAAACTCCGACACAGATACGCAGTATTTT	CASSQVNSDTDTQYF
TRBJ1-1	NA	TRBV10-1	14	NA	TGCGCCAGCAGTCGGAGGGCGGGAGACACTGAAGCTTTCTTT	CASSRRAGDTEAFF
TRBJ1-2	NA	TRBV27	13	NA	TGTGCCAGCAGTTTACGGGGGGCTGAGGGCTACACCTTC	CASSLRGAEGYTF
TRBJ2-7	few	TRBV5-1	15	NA	TGCGCCAGCAGCTTGGGAGGGGGAATAGGCTACGAGCAGTACTTC	CASSLGGGIGYEQYF
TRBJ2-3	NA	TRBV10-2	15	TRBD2	TGCGCCACCTCCGGGAGCGGGGCAAGCACAGATACGCAGTATTTT	CATSGSGASTDTQYF
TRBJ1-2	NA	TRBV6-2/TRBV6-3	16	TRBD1	TGTGCCAGCAGTCCACGAGGGCAGGGGGCCGGATATGGCTACACCTTC	CASSPRGQGAGYGYTF
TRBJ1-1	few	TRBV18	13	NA	TGTGCCAGCTCCCCGGGGGTTGGCACTGAAGCTTTCTTT	CASSPGVGTEAFF
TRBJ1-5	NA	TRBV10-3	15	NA	TGTGCCATCAGTGAGACAGGGTCTAGCAATCAGCCCCAGCATTTT	CAISETGSSNQPQHF
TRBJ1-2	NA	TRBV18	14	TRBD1	TGTGCCAGCTCACCACCGCAGGGGGGACATGGCTACACCTTC	CASSPPQGGHGYTF
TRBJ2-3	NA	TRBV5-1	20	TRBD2	TGCGCCAGCAGCTACCGGACTAGCGGGCTGCCGACCCCTAGCACAGATACGCAGTATTTT	CASSYRTSGLPTPSTDTQYF
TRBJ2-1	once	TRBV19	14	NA	TGTGCCAGCCGACTAGAGAGCTCCTACAATGAGCAGTTCTTC	CASRLESSYNEQFF
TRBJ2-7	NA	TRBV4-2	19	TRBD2	TGTGCCAGCAGCCAAGATCGAAGACTAGCGGGAGGGCCTTCCTACGAGCAGTACTTC	CASSQDRRLAGGPSYEQYF